One and the same sample provided the 5 T cell receptor beta chains below, sequenced in a study of CD8 T cells in ankylosing spondylitis. Study-wide findings and caveats: What appeared characteristic of ankylosing spondylitis blood was a TCR beta motif of fewer than ten highly homologous variants.

A single record per CDR3 protein comes from TCRdb applying MiXCR to the 5' RACE reads. The sample lists 220,000 or so distinct CDR3 sequences; 18% were seen once. Which antigens these TCRs recognize remains unknown. Input material: blood, either unsorted or a sorted T cell fraction (not recorded which). The receptors shown here come from a male donor with ankylosing spondylitis.

The V and J genes are TRBV7-9 and TRBJ1-5, with D perhaps matching TRBD1 (5 bases). Trimming took 9 bases from V and 2 from J, leaving 14 bases between them. There are 14 residues in the CDR3. Germline CDR1 and CDR2: SEHNR and FQNEAQ (reference sequence). The CDR3 here is CASSPGLGNQPQHF. In DNA form, the CDR3 reads TGTGCCAGTTCTCCGGGACTGGGCAATCAGCCCCAGCATTTT. The whole variable domain, filled in from reference TRBV7-9 and TRBJ1-5, reads DTGVSQNPRHKITKRGQNVTFRCDPISEHNRLYWYRQTLGQGPEFLTYFQNEAQLEKSRLLSDRFSAERPKGSFSTLEIQRTEQGDSAMYLCASSPGLGNQPQHFGDGTRLSIL.

CDR3 loop: CSVEAGGRETQYF. DNA for the CDR3: TGCAGCGTTGAAGCGGGGGGCCGAGAGACCCAGTACTTC. The V and J genes are TRBV29-1 and TRBJ2-5; a possible D gene is TRBD2 (7 bases). The CDR3 is 13 amino acids. Germline-derived CDR1 and CDR2 are SQVTM and ANQGSEA. The V end lost 1 base, the J end lost 4 bases, and 10 bases lay between the germline ends.

The V call is TRBV15, the J call TRBJ2-7; no definite D call. The CDR3 consists of 15 residues. V was shortened by 0 bases and J by 7 bases, with 16 bases between the two germline ends. Germline assignment: CDR1 LNHNV and CDR2 YYDKDF (reference sequence). CDR3 loop: CATSRENIPLWEQYF. CDR3 in DNA: TGTGCCACCAGCAGAGAAAATATCCCCCTCTGGGAGCAGTACTTC. The complete variable domain, with remaining parts taken from reference TRBV15 and TRBJ2-7, reads DAMVIQNPRYQVTQFGKPVTLSCSQTLNHNVMYWYQQKSSQAPKLLFHYYDKDFNNEADTPDNFQSRRPNTSFCFLDIRSPGLGDTAMYLCATSRENIPLWEQYFGPGTRLTVT.

The rearrangement uses TRBV29-1 and TRBJ2-3; D ambiguous. Germline V CDR1 and CDR2: SQVTM, ANQGSEA. The germline V and J ends were trimmed by 3 bases and 2 bases, with 12 bases remaining between them. The CDR3 contains 14 residues. The CDR3 nucleotides are TGCAGCGTTGAGAGTCTAGAGTACACAGATACGCAGTATTTT. Amino acids: CSVESLEYTDTQYF.

This clonotype occurred a few times. This sequence may be a read error, since a much larger clone differs from it by one base. J is TRBJ1-5 and V is TRBV12-3 or TRBV12-4; no definite D call. V was trimmed by 8 bases and J by 4 bases, leaving 9 bases between them. The CDR3 has 12 amino acids. The CDR3: CASGSRNQPQHF. CDR3 coding DNA: TGTGCCAGCGGTTCGAGGAATCAGCCCCAGCATTTT.